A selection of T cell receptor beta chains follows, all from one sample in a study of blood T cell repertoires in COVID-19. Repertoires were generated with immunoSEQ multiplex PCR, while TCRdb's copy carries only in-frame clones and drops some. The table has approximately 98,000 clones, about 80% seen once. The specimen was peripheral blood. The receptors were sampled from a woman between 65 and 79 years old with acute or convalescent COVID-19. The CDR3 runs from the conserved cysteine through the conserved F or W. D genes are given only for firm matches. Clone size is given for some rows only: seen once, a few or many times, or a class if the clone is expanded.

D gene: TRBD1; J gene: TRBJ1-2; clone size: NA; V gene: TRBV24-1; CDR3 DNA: TGTGCCACCAGTGGGGGACAGGGGGCAAAAGGCTACACCTTC; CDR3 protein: CATSGGQGAKGYTF
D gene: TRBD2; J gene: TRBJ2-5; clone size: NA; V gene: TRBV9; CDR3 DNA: TGTGCCAGCAGCGTCTCCCCCGGACTAGCGGGGGGAGAGACCCAGTACTTC; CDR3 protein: CASSVSPGLAGGETQYF
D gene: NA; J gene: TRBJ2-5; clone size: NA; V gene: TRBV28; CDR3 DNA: TGTGCCAGCAGTTTAAGGCTAGTCTCTCCGGCCCAGTACTTC; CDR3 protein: CASSLRLVSPAQYF
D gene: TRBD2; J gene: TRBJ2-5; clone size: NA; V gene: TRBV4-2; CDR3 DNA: TGTGCCAGCAGCCAAGAGGGGGTAGCGGGACTCGTAGAGTCGACCCAGTACTTC; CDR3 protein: CASSQEGVAGLVESTQYF
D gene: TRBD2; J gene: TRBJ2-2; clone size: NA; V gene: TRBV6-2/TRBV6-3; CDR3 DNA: TGTGCCAGCAGTTCCGCCCTAGCGGGGGAAAACACCGGGGAGCTGTTTTTT; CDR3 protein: CASSSALAGENTGELFF
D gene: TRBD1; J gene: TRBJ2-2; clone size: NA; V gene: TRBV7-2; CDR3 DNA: TGTGCCAGCAGGCCTGGGGACAGGGGCCCCACCGGGGAGCTGTTTTTT; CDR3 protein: CASRPGDRGPTGELFF
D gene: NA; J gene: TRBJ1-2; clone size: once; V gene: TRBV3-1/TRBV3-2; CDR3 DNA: TGTGCCAGCAGCCAAGATTCCAGCGCTAACTATGGCTACACCTTC; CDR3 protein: CASSQDSSANYGYTF
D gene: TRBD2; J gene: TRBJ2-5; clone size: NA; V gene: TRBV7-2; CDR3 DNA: TGTGCCAGCAGCTTAGTTTGGGGCGGGGGCCAAGAGACCCAGTACTTC; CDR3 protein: CASSLVWGGGQETQYF
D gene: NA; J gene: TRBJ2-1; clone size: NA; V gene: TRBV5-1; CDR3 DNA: TGCGCCAGCAGCCAGGAACTGGAGCAGTTCTTC; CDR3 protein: CASSQELEQFF
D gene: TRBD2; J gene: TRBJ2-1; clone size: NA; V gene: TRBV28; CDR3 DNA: TGTGCCAGCAGAACCCAAGGACTAGCGGGAGTTTGGGAGCAGTTCTTC; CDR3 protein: CASRTQGLAGVWEQFF
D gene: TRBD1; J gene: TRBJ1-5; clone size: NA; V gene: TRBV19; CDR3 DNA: TGTGCCAGCGGGACAGGGGGTTATCAGCCCCAGCATTTT; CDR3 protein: CASGTGGYQPQHF
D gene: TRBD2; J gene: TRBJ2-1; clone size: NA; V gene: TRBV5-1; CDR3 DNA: TGCGCCAGCAGCTTGCTAGCGGGAGGAGGTGAGCAGTTCTTC; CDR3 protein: CASSLLAGGGEQFF
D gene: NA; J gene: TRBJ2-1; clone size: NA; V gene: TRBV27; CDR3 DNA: TGTGCCAGCAGTCCACAAGGGAGGATCACTATGGACAATGAGCAGTTCTTC; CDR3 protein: CASSPQGRITMDNEQFF
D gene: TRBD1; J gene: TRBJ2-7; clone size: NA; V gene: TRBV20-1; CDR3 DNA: TGCAGTGCTAGTCCCCGGACAGGGTACCACGAGCAGTACTTC; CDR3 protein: CSASPRTGYHEQYF
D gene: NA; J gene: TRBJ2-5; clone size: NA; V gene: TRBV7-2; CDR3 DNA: TGTGCCAGCAGCTTAGACCCTCTTCGGGAGACCCAGTACTTC; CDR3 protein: CASSLDPLRETQYF
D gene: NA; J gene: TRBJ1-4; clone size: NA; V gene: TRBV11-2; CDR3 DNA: TGTGCCAGCAGCTTAGAGGCAGGGGTTCTTGAAAAACTGTTTTTT; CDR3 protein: CASSLEAGVLEKLFF
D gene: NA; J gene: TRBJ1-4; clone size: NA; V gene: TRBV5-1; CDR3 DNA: TGCGCCAGCAGCTTGGTCCCAGGCGTTGGTGAAAAACTGTTTTTT; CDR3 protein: CASSLVPGVGEKLFF
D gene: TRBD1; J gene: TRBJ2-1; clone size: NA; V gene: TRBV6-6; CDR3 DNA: TGTGCCAGCGCCAACCGGGGGACAGGGGGAGACAATGAGCAGTTCTTC; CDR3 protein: CASANRGTGGDNEQFF
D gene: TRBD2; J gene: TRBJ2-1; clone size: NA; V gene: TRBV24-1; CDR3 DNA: TGTGCCACCAGTGATTCGGGGGCCTCTAGCGGGAGTTGGAATGAGCAGTTCTTC; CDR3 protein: CATSDSGASSGSWNEQFF
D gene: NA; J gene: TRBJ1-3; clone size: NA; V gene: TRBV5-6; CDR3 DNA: TGTGCCAGCAGCCTTAGAAACTCTGGAAACACCATATATTTT; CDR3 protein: CASSLRNSGNTIYF
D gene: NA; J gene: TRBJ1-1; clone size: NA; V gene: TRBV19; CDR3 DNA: TGTGCCAGTACGGGGGTTTCAGCTTTCTTT; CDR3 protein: CASTGVSAFF
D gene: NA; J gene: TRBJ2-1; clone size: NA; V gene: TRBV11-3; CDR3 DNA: TGTGCCAGCAGCCGGTACTATTCCTACAATGAGCAGTTCTTC; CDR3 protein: CASSRYYSYNEQFF
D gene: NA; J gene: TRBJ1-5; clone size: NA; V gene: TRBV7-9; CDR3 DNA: TGTGCCAGCAGCGACAACAGGGTTGTCAATCAGCCCCAGCATTTT; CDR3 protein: CASSDNRVVNQPQHF
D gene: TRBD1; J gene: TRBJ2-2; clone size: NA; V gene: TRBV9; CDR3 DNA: TGTGCCAGCAGCCCCCAGGACAGGACCACCGGGGAGCTGTTTTTT; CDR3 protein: CASSPQDRTTGELFF
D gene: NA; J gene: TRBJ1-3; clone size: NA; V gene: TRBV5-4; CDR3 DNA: TGTGCCAGCAGACAGATCTCTGGAAACACCATATATTTT; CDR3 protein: CASRQISGNTIYF
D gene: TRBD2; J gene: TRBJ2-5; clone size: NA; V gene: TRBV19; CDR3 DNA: TGTGCCAGTAGTACCCGGACTAGCGGGGGCCAGGAGACCCAGTACTTC; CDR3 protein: CASSTRTSGGQETQYF
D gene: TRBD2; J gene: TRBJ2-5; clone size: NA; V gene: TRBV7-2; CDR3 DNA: TGTGCCAGCAGCTTAGACGGGGGGGTTTATGAGACCCAGTACTTC; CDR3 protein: CASSLDGGVYETQYF
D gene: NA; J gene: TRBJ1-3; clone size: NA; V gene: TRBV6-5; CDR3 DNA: TGTGCCAGCAGTTACTCCAGGGTCACTTCAGGAAACACCATATATTTT; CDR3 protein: CASSYSRVTSGNTIYF
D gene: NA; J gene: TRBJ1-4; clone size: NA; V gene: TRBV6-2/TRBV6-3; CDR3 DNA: TGTGCCAGCAGTTACCTACAACCCCACAACGGGGGTGAAAAACTGTTTTTT; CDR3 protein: CASSYLQPHNGGEKLFF
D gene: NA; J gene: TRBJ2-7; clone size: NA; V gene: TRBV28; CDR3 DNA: TGTGCCAGCAGTTTTCCCCAGGCGGGGCAGTACTTC; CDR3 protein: CASSFPQAGQYF
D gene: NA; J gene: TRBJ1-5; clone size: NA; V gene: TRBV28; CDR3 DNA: TGTGCCAGCAGTCCCCTTAATCAGCCCCAGCATTTT; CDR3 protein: CASSPLNQPQHF
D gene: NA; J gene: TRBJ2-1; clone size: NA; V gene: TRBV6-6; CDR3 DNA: TGTGCCAGCACTTCACCGAGGAGGAATGAGCAGTTCTTC; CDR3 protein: CASTSPRRNEQFF
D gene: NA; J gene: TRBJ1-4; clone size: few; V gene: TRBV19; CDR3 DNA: TGTGCCAGTAGTACCCGTCAGGGGTTCGGTGAAAAACTGTTTTTT; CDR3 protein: CASSTRQGFGEKLFF
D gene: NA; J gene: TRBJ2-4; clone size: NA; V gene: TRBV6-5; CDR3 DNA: TGTGCCAGCGAGAGACGGGGAAACATTCAGTACTTC; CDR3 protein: CASERRGNIQYF
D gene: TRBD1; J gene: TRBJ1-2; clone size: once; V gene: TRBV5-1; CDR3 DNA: TGCGCCAGCAGCAATGGGGACAGGGGAGGGAATGGCTACACCTTC; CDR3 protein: CASSNGDRGGNGYTF
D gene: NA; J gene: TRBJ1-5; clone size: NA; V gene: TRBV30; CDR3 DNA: TGTGCCTGGAGTGGGGGGGTTGGTCAGCCCCAGCATTTT; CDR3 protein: CAWSGGVGQPQHF
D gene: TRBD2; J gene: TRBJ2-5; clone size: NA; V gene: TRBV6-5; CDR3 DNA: TGTGCCACCCAGCGGGAGGAGACCCAGTACTTC; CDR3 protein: CATQREETQYF
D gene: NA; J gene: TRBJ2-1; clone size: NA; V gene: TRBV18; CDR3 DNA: TGTGCCAGCTCACCTCTCGGCCGGGATGCCTACAATGAGCAGTTCTTC; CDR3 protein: CASSPLGRDAYNEQFF
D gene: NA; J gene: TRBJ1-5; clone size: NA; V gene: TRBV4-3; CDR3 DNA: TGCGCCAGCAGCCAAGATTGGGGGCATAGCAATCAGCCCCAGCATTTT; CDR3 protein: CASSQDWGHSNQPQHF
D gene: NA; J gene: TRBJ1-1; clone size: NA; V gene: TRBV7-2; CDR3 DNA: TGTGCCAGCAGCCCCAGGGTAGGGATGAGAACTGAAGCTTTCTTT; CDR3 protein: CASSPRVGMRTEAFF
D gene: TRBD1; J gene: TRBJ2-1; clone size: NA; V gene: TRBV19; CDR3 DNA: TGTGCCAGTAGTAGGCCGGGACAGGGGGACAATGAGCAGTTCTTC; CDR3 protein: CASSRPGQGDNEQFF
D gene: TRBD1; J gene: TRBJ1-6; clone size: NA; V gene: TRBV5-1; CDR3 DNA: TGCGCCAGCAGCTTCGGGACAGTGGATTCACCCCTCCACTTT; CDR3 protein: CASSFGTVDSPLHF
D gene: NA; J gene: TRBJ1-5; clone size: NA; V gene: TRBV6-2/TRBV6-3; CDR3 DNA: TGTGCCAGCAGTTGGACAACCTGGAACCAGCCCCAGCATTTT; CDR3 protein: CASSWTTWNQPQHF
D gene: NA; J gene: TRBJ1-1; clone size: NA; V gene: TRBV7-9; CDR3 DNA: TGTGCCAGCAGCCCTTCGAACACTGAAGCTTTCTTT; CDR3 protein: CASSPSNTEAFF